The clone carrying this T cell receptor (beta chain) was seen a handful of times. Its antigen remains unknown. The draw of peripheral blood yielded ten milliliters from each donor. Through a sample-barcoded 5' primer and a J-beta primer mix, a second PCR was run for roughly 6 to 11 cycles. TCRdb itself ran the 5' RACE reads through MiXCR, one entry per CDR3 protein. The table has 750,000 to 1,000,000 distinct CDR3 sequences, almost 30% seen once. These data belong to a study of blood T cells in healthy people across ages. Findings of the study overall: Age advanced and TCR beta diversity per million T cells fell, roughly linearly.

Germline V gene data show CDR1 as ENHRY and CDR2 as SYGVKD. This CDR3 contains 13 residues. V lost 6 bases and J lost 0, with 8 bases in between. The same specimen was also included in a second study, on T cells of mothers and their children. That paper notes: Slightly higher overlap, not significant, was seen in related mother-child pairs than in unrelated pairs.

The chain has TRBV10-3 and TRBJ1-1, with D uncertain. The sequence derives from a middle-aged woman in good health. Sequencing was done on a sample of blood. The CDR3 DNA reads TGTGCCATCAGAACTATTTTGAACACTGAAGCTTTCTTT. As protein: CAIRTILNTEAFF.